This entry lists 5 T cell receptor beta chains sequenced from one sample in a study of shared clonotypes between healthy human individuals. Clones were sequenced by immunoSEQ multiplex PCR, and TCRdb holds only the in-frame ones, with some missing. The sample records a few million clones, around 90% being singletons. Sequencing was carried out using naive CD4+ T cells sorted from blood. Subset of the sample: CD45RA+ positively selected. The receptor source for this set is a man between 18 and 29 years old in good health.

The V gene is TRBV5-1, the J gene TRBJ2-7; weak D call: TRBD1 (6 bases). Germline CDR1 and CDR2: SGHRS and YFSETQ. The CDR3 runs 15 residues. V lost 1 base, J lost 4 bases, and 15 bases lay in between. The CDR3 is CASSLIQGSAYEQYF. In DNA, the CDR3 is TGCGCCAGCAGCTTGATACAGGGTAGTGCATACGAGCAGTACTTC.

Only one count was recorded for this clone. This chain connects TRBV28 to TRBJ2-3; D unresolved. Germline V gene lookup returns CDR1 MDHEN and CDR2 SYDVKM. The CDR3 spans 12 residues. Here the CDR3 reads CATGPIKDTQYF. CDR3 in DNA: TGTGCGACCGGGCCGATAAAAGATACGCAGTATTTT.

The rearrangement joins TRBV18 to TRBJ1-2; unclear D gene. V was pared by 0 bases and J by 11 bases, with 13 bases between. The CDR3 loop spans 13 amino acids. CDR1 KGHSH and CDR2 LQKENI come from the germline V gene. The CDR3 loop reads CASSPPDPSYYTF. For the CDR3, the DNA is TGTGCCAGCTCACCACCGGACCCGAGTTATTACACCTTC.

The chain carries TRBV18 and TRBJ2-1; TRBD2 agrees at 10 bases. The V gene end was trimmed by 4 bases and the J gene end by 0 bases; junction bases not matched to a gene: 6. CDR1 is KGHSH and CDR2 is LQKENI in the germline V gene. This CDR3 spans 17 amino acids. For the CDR3, the DNA is TGTGCCAGCTCACGGGGTGGACTAGCGGACTCCTACAATGAGCAGTTCTTC. Translating it yields CASSRGGLADSYNEQFF.

J is TRBJ2-1 and V is TRBV10-3, with D possibly matching TRBD2 (7 bases). CDR1 is ENHRY and CDR2 is SYGVKD in the germline V gene. The CDR3 has 17 amino acids. Trimming shortened V by 5 bases and J by 1 base, and 18 bases separated the two germline ends. The CDR3: CAISTPGRGLSYNEQFF. The CDR3 coding sequence is TGTGCCATCAGTACCCCGGGGAGGGGGTTGTCCTACAATGAGCAGTTCTTC.